These 17 T cell receptor beta chains were sequenced from one sample in a study of T-cell reconstitution after alpha-beta-depleted transplantation in children (TCRdb year 2016). The protocol used for the library was PCR. TCRdb shows the sequencer as Illumina HiSeq 2500. TCR library preparation used molecular barcoding, with unique molecular identifiers applied to normalize quantification of the TCRbeta repertoire. TCRdb trimmed public reads at Q25 via fastp, called clones via MiXCR and kept in-frame beta chains. Every CDR3 protein is listed once, alongside the most common genes and DNA of its rows. The sample has some 3,100 distinct CDR3 sequences on record, 10% to 12% of them singletons. The ten largest clones represent 70% to 85% of the sample. The treatment or condition label of this sample denotes: allogeneic hematopoietic cell transplantation with graft depleted of TCRalphabeta T cells and CD19 B cells.

Specimen: PBMCs, mostly from graft donor cells, collected 360 days after TCRalphabeta/CD19-depleted stem cell transplant. The receptor source for this set is a patient under 10 years old who had a stem cell transplant for inherited bone marrow failure, so the T cells may come from the graft donor.

V gene TRBV5-3 combines with J gene TRBJ1-5; D gene ambiguous. TRBV5-3 is treated as an ORF (open reading frame) with a function not yet certain. V lost 5 bases and J 0 bases, leaving 9 bases between the germline ends. This CDR3 region has 14 residues. The CDR3 is CARRSDDSNQPQHF. The CDR3 DNA reads TGTGCCAGAAGATCAGACGATAGCAATCAGCCCCAGCATTTT.

At least ten counts were recorded for this clonotype. This chain joins TRBV4-3 and TRBJ2-5, with D unresolved. CDR3 length: 20 residues. CDR1 is LGHNA, CDR2 YSLEER, per germline. Trimming pared 0 bases from V and 1 base from J, leaving 24 bases between. The CDR3 DNA is TGCGCCAGCAGCCAAGATCCCCCGGTTGTGAGCCCCTCTCTCCAAGAGACCCAGTACTTC. It is translated as CASSQDPPVVSPSLQETQYF.

This clonotype was recorded at least ten times. The chain joins TRBV18 to TRBJ1-6, with a possible D match to TRBD1 (6 bases). Trimming cost V 10 bases and J 10 bases, with 14 bases left between them. This CDR3 is 12 amino acids long. Germline CDR1 reads KGHSH; CDR2 reads LQKENI. The CDR3 loop reads CATPRGISPLHF. In DNA, the CDR3 is TGTGCCACCCCAAGGGGGATCTCACCCCTCCACTTT. Looking up the rest from reference TRBV18 and TRBJ1-6 gives the full variable domain: NAGVMQNPRHLVRRRGQEARLRCSPMKGHSHVYWYRQLPEEGLKFMVYLQKENIIDESGMPKERFSAEFPKEGPSILRIQQVVRGDSAAYFCATPRGISPLHFGNGTRLTVT.

The table lists this clonotype with many counts. This chain connects TRBV29-1 to TRBJ2-7; 11 bases agree with TRBD1. Germline V lookup: CDR1 SQVTM, CDR2 ANQGSEA. V lost 4 bases, J lost 3 bases, and 8 bases stayed unmatched. The CDR3 is 15 residues long. CDR3 sequence: CSVVGGQGGFYEQYF. The CDR3 region has the DNA TGCAGCGTTGTGGGGGGACAGGGGGGATTCTACGAGCAGTACTTC.

Ten or more counts support this clonotype. V usage is TRBV7-9 and J usage is TRBJ2-1, with D possibly being TRBD2 (6 bases). The V end was cut by 7 bases, the J end by 2 bases, with 12 bases between. The CDR3 extends over 14 amino acids. Germline V gene sequence: CDR1 SEHNR, CDR2 FQNEAQ (reference sequence). DNA of the CDR3: TGTGCCAGCACCCTGCGGGGTACCTACAATGAGCAGTTCTTC. Translation gives CASTLRGTYNEQFF.

There are many counts of this clonotype. V is TRBV5-1 and J is TRBJ2-5; 10 bases agree with TRBD1. Trimming took 4 bases from V and 3 from J; bases not matched to a gene: 6. CDR1 SGHRS and CDR2 YFSETQ come from the germline V gene. This CDR3 has 15 residues. CDR3 DNA sequence: TGCGCCAGCAGCCGGACGGGGACAGGGGAAGAGACCCAGTACTTC. This codes for CASSRTGTGEETQYF.

This clonotype was seen many times. The V and J genes are TRBV2 and TRBJ2-5, with 7 bases that match TRBD1. V was pared by 4 bases and J by 4 bases, with 6 bases of the junction left unmatched. This CDR3 region has 14 residues. The V gene's germline CDR1 is SNHLY and CDR2 FYNNEI. The CDR3 is CASSANRGSETQYF. CDR3 sequence (DNA): TGTGCCAGCAGTGCTAACAGGGGTTCAGAGACCCAGTACTTC.

This clonotype was counted ten times or more. This chain uses TRBV3-1 with TRBJ2-3; D possibly corresponds to TRBD1 (6 bases). The CDR3 is made up of 13 amino acids. V dropped 1 base and J dropped 7 bases, with 9 bases sitting between them. The germline V gene has CDR1 LGHDT and CDR2 YNNKEL (reference sequence). Here the CDR3 DNA reads TGTGCCAGCAGCCAAGCTACAGGGAATACGCAGTATTTT. Translation: CASSQATGNTQYF.

This clonotype was found many times. The rearrangement links TRBV6-2 or TRBV6-3 to TRBJ2-5, with TRBD2 matching 7 bases. Germline CDR1 reads MNHEY; CDR2 reads SVGEGT. CDR3 length: 13 amino acids. Losses at the gene ends were 8 bases for V and 2 bases for J; bases not matched to a gene: 5. The CDR3: CASSRDYQETQYF. The CDR3, as DNA: TGTGCCAGCTCCCGGGACTATCAAGAGACCCAGTACTTC.

In its sample, this clonotype is medium-sized. As DNA, the CDR3 is TGCAGTGCTGCAGGGGGCCATGGGGCCAACGTCCTGACTTTC. Protein product: CSAAGGHGANVLTF. This chain joins TRBV20-1 and TRBJ2-6; 8 bases match TRBD1. The CDR3 spans 14 residues. Unmatched junction bases numbered 3, after V lost 5 bases and J lost 3 bases. The germline V gene has CDR1 DFQATT and CDR2 SNEGSKA (reference sequence).

This clonotype appeared many times. The rearrangement uses TRBV4-3 and TRBJ2-1; perhaps TRBD2 as D (5 bases). The CDR3 totals 16 residues. Germline assignment: CDR1 LGHNA and CDR2 YSLEER. Trimming removed 4 bases at V and 4 bases at J, with 17 bases between. The CDR3 loop reads CASSLPGVSQYNEQFF. Written as DNA, the CDR3 is TGCGCCAGCAGCCTGCCCGGGGTCTCCCAATACAATGAGCAGTTCTTC.

This clonotype was counted at least ten times. The chain joins TRBV4-1 to TRBJ2-5, with TRBD1 identical over 9 bases. Germline values: CDR1 MGHRA, CDR2 YSYEKL. The CDR3 is made up of 15 amino acids. Trimming cost V 0 bases and J 5 bases; bases outside gene matches: 4. CDR3 sequence reads: CASSQDGTGWETQYF. The CDR3 coding sequence is TGCGCCAGCAGCCAAGATGGGACAGGGTGGGAGACCCAGTACTTC.

Ten or more counts support this clonotype. The chain has TRBV19 and TRBJ2-1; no clear D gene. V lost 5 bases, J lost 7 bases, and 6 bases lay in between. This CDR3 has 11 residues. CDR1 is LNHDA and CDR2 is SQIVND in the germline V gene (reference sequence). CDR3 loop: CASSFYNEQFF. DNA of the CDR3: TGTGCCAGTAGTTTTTATAATGAGCAGTTCTTC.

At least ten counts were recorded for this clonotype. This rearrangement joins TRBV20-1 to TRBJ2-7; 13 bases match TRBD2. V shed 1 base and J 7 bases; nucleotides not matched to a gene: 16. Germline V gives CDR1 DFQATT, CDR2 SNEGSKA (reference sequence). The CDR3 loop spans 18 amino acids. The DNA for the CDR3 is TGCAGTGCTAGAGCGATGGGAAAACGGACTAGCGGGAGTGGTGAGCAGTACTTC. Its protein product is CSARAMGKRTSGSGEQYF.

The chain links TRBV12-3 or TRBV12-4 to TRBJ2-1; possible D gene TRBD2, 6 bases. The length of the CDR3 is 15 residues. V was shortened by 8 bases and J by 0 bases, with 14 bases between the two germline ends. CDR3 nucleotides: TGTGCCAGCGCCCGGGGGAGGAGCTCCTACAATGAGCAGTTCTTC. This sequence encodes CASARGRSSYNEQFF.

This clonotype occurred many times. The chain employs TRBV16 and TRBJ2-5; 10 positions agree with TRBD2. Per germline, CDR1 KGHSY and CDR2 FQNENV. V lost 3 bases, J lost 0 bases, and 1 base stayed unmatched. This CDR3 spans 15 amino acids. The CDR3, as DNA: TGTGCCAGCAGCCAGACTAGCGGGTACCAAGAGACCCAGTACTTC. Protein sequence: CASSQTSGYQETQYF.

This clonotype occurred many times. The chain employs TRBV4-3 and TRBJ1-5; D gene unclear. Germline lookup yields CDR1 LGHNA and CDR2 YSLEER. This CDR3 spans 15 amino acids. V lost 0 bases to trimming and J lost 5 bases, with 11 bases between them. The CDR3 spells CASSQDWFGDQPQHF. The CDR3 coding sequence is TGCGCCAGCAGCCAAGATTGGTTCGGTGATCAGCCCCAGCATTTT.